Reported below is one TCR beta chain. Its antigen is not known. The sample originates from a study of shared clonotypes between healthy human individuals. Study-wide findings and caveats: Across a handful of donors, naive CD4 shared around 5%, naive CD8 around 4%, memory CD4 roughly 2.1%, memory CD8 approximately 0.4%.

This CDR3 is 14 amino acids long. Germline assignment: CDR1 SGHNT and CDR2 YYREEE (reference sequence). V was clipped by 2 bases and J by 2 bases, with 10 bases between them. Every contributor of samples was a Caucasian grown-up residing in Nashville, Tennessee. Profiled with immunoSEQ multiplex PCR; TCRdb holds only in-frame clones, not every one. The sample contains 2 million to 3 million clones, more than 85% of which appear only once. The chain employs TRBV5-4 and TRBJ2-5; D not resolved. The specimen sequenced was naive CD4+ T cells from PBMCs. As to subset: CD45RA+ positively selected. The clonotype originates from a man between 18 and 29 years old in good health. Some clones in this sample may be carry-over from other donors' samples. The CDR3 here is CASSLSSLQETQYF. DNA for the CDR3: TGTGCCAGCAGCTTATCCTCCCTTCAAGAGACCCAGTACTTC.